This T cell receptor beta chain is from a study of cytomegalovirus exposure and HLA in healthy donors. This PCR relied on a set of 60 Vbeta primers and 13 Jbeta primers. The method was immunoSEQ multiplex PCR; TCRdb's version includes in-frame clones alone and lacks a portion of them. Among roughly 150,000 clones listed, 75% to 80% were seen once. As for this clone: Its antigen is not known.

Broader study findings: In a later analysis, HLA-associated TCR beta chains were more clonally expanded than equally common others. Published work reported that the classifier diagnosed cytomegalovirus status with high specificity and sensitivity. Cytomegalovirus-associated status was assigned to 150 to 200 TCR beta chains. The authors later linked a missense DCLRE1C variant to TCR beta V- and J-gene trimming.

V shed 7 bases and J 1 base; nucleotides not matched to a gene: 2. The CDR3 runs 12 residues. Germline V CDR1 and CDR2: SQVTM, ANQGSEA. Sequencing used PBMCs. This chain connects TRBV29-1 to TRBJ2-3; 7 bases map to TRBD1. The clonotype was recovered from a woman in her twenties or thirties in good health and CMV-seronegative. In nucleotides, the CDR3 is TGCAGCGCCGACAGGGGCACAGATACGCAGTATTTT. Its translation: CSADRGTDTQYF.